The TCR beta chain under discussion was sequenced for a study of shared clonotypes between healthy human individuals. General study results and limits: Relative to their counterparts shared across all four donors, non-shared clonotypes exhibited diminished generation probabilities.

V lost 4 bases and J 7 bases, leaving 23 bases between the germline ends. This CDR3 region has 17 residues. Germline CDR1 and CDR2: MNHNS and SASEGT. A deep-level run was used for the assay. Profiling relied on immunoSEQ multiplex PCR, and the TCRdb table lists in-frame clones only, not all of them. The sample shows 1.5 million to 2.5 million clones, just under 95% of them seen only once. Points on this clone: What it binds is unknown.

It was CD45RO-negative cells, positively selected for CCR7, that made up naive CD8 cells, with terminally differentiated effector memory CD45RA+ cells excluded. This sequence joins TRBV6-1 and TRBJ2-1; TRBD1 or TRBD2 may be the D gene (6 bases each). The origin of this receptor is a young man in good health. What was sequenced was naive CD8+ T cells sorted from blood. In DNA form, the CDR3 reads TGTGCCAGCAGTGTAGGGAGGACAGCCCCAAACCATAATGAGCAGTTCTTC. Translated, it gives CASSVGRTAPNHNEQFF.